The 26 T cell receptor beta chains below come from one sample, sequenced in a study of T cell responses to AZD1222 COVID-19 vaccine. The table came from immunoSEQ multiplex PCR; TCRdb's copy has only in-frame clones and leaves some out. The table lists about 150,000 clones, 85% to 95% of them singletons. This material consisted of peripheral blood, taken 28 days after the second AZD1222 dose. These receptors originate from an adult who received the AZD1222 COVID-19 vaccine.

The rearrangement uses TRBV4-1 and TRBJ2-2; D is possibly TRBD2 (5 bases). Germline V lookup: CDR1 MGHRA, CDR2 YSYEKL. The CDR3 runs 17 residues. V shed 4 bases and J shed 0 bases, with 15 bases lying between them. CDR3 DNA sequence: TGCGCCAGCAGCCGAGGGCCACCCGCCGCGAACACCGGGGAGCTGTTTTTT. Translation gives CASSRGPPAANTGELFF.

The chain is built from TRBV27 and TRBJ1-1; 7 bases are a match to TRBD1. The CDR3 sequence is 16 residues long. After removal of 5 bases from V and 4 bases from J, the junction contained 13 bases not matched to a gene. Germline V CDR1 and CDR2: MNHEY, SMNVEV (reference sequence). CDR3 region: CASSMLRTGGGTEAFF. CDR3 DNA: TGTGCCAGCAGTATGCTACGGACAGGTGGGGGCACTGAAGCTTTCTTT.

The chain uses TRBV27 and TRBJ1-6; D gene unclear. This CDR3 is 15 amino acids long. V lost 2 bases, J lost 0 bases, and 5 bases lay in between. Germline V CDR1 and CDR2: MNHEY, SMNVEV (reference sequence). CDR3 DNA: TGTGCCAGCAGTTTAGTGAGCTCCTATAATTCACCCCTCCACTTT. This codes for CASSLVSSYNSPLHF.

The CDR3 DNA reads TGTGCCAGCGGGGCTAGCACAGATACGCAGTATTTT. Translated, it gives CASGASTDTQYF. The chain combines TRBV27 with TRBJ2-3; weak D call: TRBD1 (5 bases). V lost 8 bases to trimming and J lost 0 bases, with 6 bases between them. The CDR3 length is 12 residues. The V gene's germline CDR1 is MNHEY and CDR2 SMNVEV (reference sequence).

J is TRBJ1-6 and V is TRBV28; TRBD1 might be the D (6 bases). The V gene's germline CDR1 is MDHEN and CDR2 SYDVKM. The CDR3 loop spans 13 amino acids. CDR3 in DNA: TGTGGGGGGCAGCCGGTAGGGAATTCACCCCTCCACTTT. This translates into CGGQPVGNSPLHF.

The chain carries TRBV12-5 and TRBJ1-2; D unresolved. CDR3 length equals 16 residues. V was cut by 5 bases and J by 0 bases, with 16 bases left in between. Germline V gives CDR1 LGHNT, CDR2 FRNRAP. The CDR3 loop reads CASGPPEAETNYGYTF. CDR3 in DNA: TGTGCTAGTGGTCCACCGGAGGCAGAAACTAACTATGGCTACACCTTC.

The rearrangement links TRBV6-6 to TRBJ1-2; 9 bases align to TRBD1. Germline assignment: CDR1 MNHNY and CDR2 SVGAGI (reference sequence). The CDR3 extends over 13 amino acids. V was clipped by 7 bases and J by 8 bases; unmatched bases: 8. CDR3: CASIGDRVRGYTF. The CDR3 nucleotides read TGTGCCAGCATAGGGGACAGGGTGCGAGGCTACACCTTC.

This chain links TRBV28 with TRBJ2-1, with D perhaps matching TRBD1 or TRBD2 (6 bases each). The CDR3 length is 15 residues. Trimming removed 5 bases at V and 1 base at J, with 12 bases between. CDR1 is MDHEN and CDR2 is SYDVKM in the germline V gene. CDR3 DNA sequence: TGTGCCAGCAGTATACAGGGACTTTCCTACAATGAGCAGTTCTTC. Translating gives CASSIQGLSYNEQFF.

The genes are TRBV20-1 and TRBJ1-1; tentatively, D is TRBD1 (6 bases). There are 11 residues in the CDR3. Per the germline V gene, CDR1 is DFQATT and CDR2 is SNEGSKA (reference sequence). Trimming left V 3 bases short and J 8 bases short, with 10 bases between. CDR3 bases: TGCAGTGCTAGTCAAGACAGGGAAGCTTTCTTT. Protein: CSASQDREAFF.

A note on this clone: Other DNA sequences in the same sample also yield this CDR3. The chain has TRBV2 and TRBJ1-3; D is possibly TRBD1 (5 bases). Germline V gene sequence: CDR1 SNHLY, CDR2 FYNNEI. The CDR3 is 14 residues long. With 6 bases removed from V and 0 bases from J, the gap between germline ends came to 9 bases. CDR3 sequence reads: CASRDMSSGNTIYF. CDR3 sequence (DNA): TGTGCCAGCAGGGACATGAGCTCTGGAAACACCATATATTTT.

The rearrangement uses TRBV30 and TRBJ1-2; D perhaps matches TRBD1 (5 bases). V dropped 4 bases and J dropped 4 bases, with 13 bases sitting between them. The CDR3 is 13 amino acids. Germline CDR1 is GTSNPN and CDR2 is SVGIG (reference sequence). The CDR3 loop reads CAWIGQGLYGYTF. In DNA form, the CDR3 reads TGTGCCTGGATTGGCCAGGGACTCTATGGCTACACCTTC. Based on the CDR3 plus reference TRBV30 and TRBJ1-2, the full variable domain is SQTIHQWPATLVQPVGSPLSLECTVEGTSNPNLYWYRQAAGRGLQLLFYSVGIGQISSEVPQNLSASRPQDRQFILSSKKLLLSDSGFYLCAWIGQGLYGYTFGSGTRLTVV.

The chain combines TRBV5-6 with TRBJ1-2; D is unclear. The germline CDR1 and CDR2 sequences are SGHDT and YYEEEE. The CDR3 is 13 amino acids. V was trimmed by 0 bases and J by 4 bases, leaving 7 bases between them. CDR3 sequence (DNA): TGTGCCAGCAGCTTGGTCCTACCCTATGGCTACACCTTC. Amino acid sequence: CASSLVLPYGYTF.

The J gene is TRBJ2-7, the V gene TRBV5-6; possible D gene TRBD2, 6 bases. Trimming pared 4 bases from V and 5 bases from J, leaving 10 bases between. The CDR3 extends over 12 amino acids. CDR1 and CDR2 (germline): SGHDT, YYEEEE. The CDR3: CASSPGLNEQYF. CDR3 coding DNA: TGTGCCAGCAGCCCAGGACTAAACGAGCAGTACTTC.

The CDR3: CASSPDREQPQHF. The CDR3 region has the DNA TGTGCCAGCTCACCGGACAGGGAACAGCCCCAGCATTTT. The J gene is TRBJ1-5, the V gene TRBV18; 8 nucleotides align to TRBD1. V trimming: 3 bases; J trimming: 7 bases; junction bases outside the gene matches: 2. CDR1 is KGHSH, CDR2 LQKENI, per germline. The CDR3 length is 13 residues.

This clone has just a few counts. This chain connects TRBV5-1 to TRBJ1-2; D remains unclear. The CDR3 has 14 amino acids. With 6 bases removed from V and 0 bases from J, the gap between germline ends came to 12 bases. CDR1 is SGHRS and CDR2 is YFSETQ in the germline V gene. The CDR3 nucleotides are TGCGCCAGCAAGGCAGCCTCAACTAACTATGGCTACACCTTC. Translation gives CASKAASTNYGYTF.

V gene TRBV7-3 combines with J gene TRBJ2-3, with TRBD1 matching over 9 bases. Germline assignment: CDR1 SGHTA and CDR2 FQGTGA. This CDR3 is built from 13 residues. Trimming cost V 4 bases and J 14 bases; bases outside gene matches: 10. Written as DNA, the CDR3 is TGTGCCAGCAGCTCAAACAGGGGGCAGGTTCCGTATTTT. Translating it yields CASSSNRGQVPYF.

V gene TRBV6-2 or TRBV6-3 combines with J gene TRBJ1-2; D remains unclear. Germline assignment: CDR1 MNHEY and CDR2 SVGEGT. Between the trimmed V and J ends, which lost 2 bases and 7 bases, there was a span of 14 bases. The CDR3 loop spans 14 amino acids. CDR3 coding DNA: TGTGCCAGCAGTTACCCGACTATGGGCTCTGGCTACACCTTC. The encoded protein is CASSYPTMGSGYTF.

The V and J genes are TRBV10-1 and TRBJ1-1; 9 bases are a match to TRBD1. CDR1 WNHNN and CDR2 SYGVQD come from the germline V gene (reference sequence). The CDR3 has 17 residues. Losses at the gene ends were 11 bases for V and 11 bases for J; bases not matched to a gene: 27. In DNA, the CDR3 is TGCGCCGGCCCCCCTGGCCCTAACCGGGACAGGGTTAGGTGGGCTTTCTTT. As protein: CAGPPGPNRDRVRWAFF.

The rearrangement links TRBV12-5 to TRBJ1-1; D ambiguous. The germline CDR1 and CDR2 sequences are LGHNT and FRNRAP. The CDR3 length is 15 residues. V gave up 3 bases and J gave up 6 bases, with 17 bases separating them. This CDR3 reads CASGLFGWRLAEAFF. In nucleotides, the CDR3 is TGTGCTAGTGGTTTATTCGGCTGGAGGTTGGCTGAAGCTTTCTTT.

This clone was observed a handful of times. The V call is TRBV27, the J call TRBJ2-5; TRBD2 matches 12 bases. J was trimmed by 5 bases and V by 6 bases; bases with no gene match: 10. The CDR3 has 16 amino acids. The germline V gene encodes CDR1 MNHEY and CDR2 SMNVEV (reference sequence). The CDR3 coding sequence is TGTGCCAGCAGCTTCGGGACTAGCGGGTCGAGGGAGACCCAGTACTTC. This encodes CASSFGTSGSRETQYF.

The rearrangement uses TRBV6-5 and TRBJ1-1; TRBD1 is a possible D gene (6 bases). The CDR3 extends over 12 amino acids. Germline-derived CDR1 and CDR2 are MNHEY and SVGAGI. V was clipped by 7 bases and J by 3 bases, with 9 bases between them. CDR3 nucleotides: TGTGCCAGCACAACAGGGTACACTGAAGCTTTCTTT. Its translation is CASTTGYTEAFF.

The chain carries TRBV19 and TRBJ1-3, with a weak D call TRBD1 (6 bases). CDR3 length: 13 residues. Trimming left V 5 bases short and J 8 bases short, with 13 bases between. Germline CDR1 LNHDA, CDR2 SQIVND (reference sequence). CDR3 in amino acids: CASSYMEGDTIYF. CDR3 nucleotides: TGTGCCAGTAGTTATATGGAGGGGGACACCATATATTTT.

This rearrangement joins TRBV3-1 (or the pseudogene TRBV3-2) to TRBJ1-2; no firm D call. CDR1 and CDR2 (germline): LGHDT, YNNKEL (reference sequence). V was shortened by 4 bases and J by 5 bases, with 20 bases between the two germline ends. The CDR3 loop spans 16 amino acids. CDR3 nucleotides: TGTGCCAGCAGCCCCGCGAGGAGGACTGGGAGGTATGGCTACACCTTC. It specifies CASSPARRTGRYGYTF.

This chain uses TRBV13 with TRBJ2-7; 9 bases map to TRBD2. Germline trimming cut 5 bases from V and 6 bases from J; bases unmatched to any gene: 8. In germline, CDR1 is PRHDT, CDR2 FYEKMQ (reference sequence). CDR3 length equals 14 residues. The CDR3 protein is CASSPEGSGGEQYF. DNA of the CDR3: TGTGCCAGCAGCCCAGAAGGTAGCGGGGGCGAGCAGTACTTC.

The chain couples TRBV5-6 to TRBJ2-5, with 8 bases lining up with TRBD1. In germline, CDR1 is SGHDT, CDR2 YYEEEE. The CDR3 has 13 amino acids. V shed 7 bases and J 5 bases; nucleotides not matched to a gene: 7. CDR3 in amino acids: CASERTGMETQYF. The CDR3 DNA sequence: TGTGCCAGCGAGAGGACAGGGATGGAGACCCAGTACTTC.

The chain carries TRBV9 and TRBJ2-7; D might be TRBD1 or TRBD2, each matching 6 bases. Germline V gene sequence: CDR1 SGDLS, CDR2 YYNGEE. The V end was cut by 6 bases, the J end by 2 bases, with 15 bases between. The CDR3 length is 14 residues. CDR3 region: CASTPGAAAYEQYF. CDR3 in DNA: TGTGCCAGCACCCCGGGGGCGGCTGCCTACGAGCAGTACTTC.